These 24 T cell receptor beta chains were all obtained from the same sample, sequenced in a study of early T cells in non-severe SARS-CoV-2 infection. TCRdb processed the 5' RACE reads anew with MiXCR; each CDR3 protein has one entry. Of about 59,000 distinct CDR3 sequences listed, about 13% are singletons. The starting material was whole blood, obtained at baseline. These receptors were collected from an adult who was a healthcare worker with PCR-confirmed SARS-CoV-2 infection or an uninfected control (not recorded which).

This clonotype was observed a few times. CDR3 amino acids: CASRIQGPENTEAFF. CDR3 DNA: TGTGCCAGTAGGATACAGGGGCCCGAGAACACTGAAGCTTTCTTT. The chain employs TRBV19 and TRBJ1-1; TRBD1 matches at 7 bases. CDR3 size: 15 residues. J gave up 1 base and V 6 bases, and 8 bases lay outside the gene matches. Germline V lookup: CDR1 LNHDA, CDR2 SQIVND (reference sequence). The variable domain in full, with the rest retrieved from reference TRBV19 and TRBJ1-1, is DGGITQSPKYLFRKEGQNVTLSCEQNLNHDAMYWYRQDPGQGLRLIYYSQIVNDFQKGDIAEGYSVSREKKESFPLTVTSAQKNPTAFYLCASRIQGPENTEAFFGQGTRLTVV.

At least ten counts were recorded for this clonotype. The rearrangement joins TRBV20-1 to TRBJ2-2; 10 bases map to TRBD2. The ends lost 1 base at V and 7 bases at J; junction bases unmatched: 6. CDR3 length equals 15 residues. In germline, CDR1 is DFQATT, CDR2 SNEGSKA (reference sequence). DNA of the CDR3: TGCAGTGCTAGAGTAAGCGGGAGGGCCGGCGGGGAGCTGTTTTTT. This codes for CSARVSGRAGGELFF.

The chain employs TRBV4-1 and TRBJ2-3, with 10 bases that match TRBD2. Germline values: CDR1 MGHRA, CDR2 YSYEKL. This CDR3 has 15 amino acids. After removal of 6 bases from V and 7 bases from J, the junction contained 10 bases not matched to a gene. Here the CDR3 reads CASRGTGLAINTQYF. CDR3 coding DNA: TGCGCCAGCAGAGGGACGGGACTAGCGATAAATACGCAGTATTTT.

V and J are TRBV5-6 and TRBJ1-2, with TRBD1 as a possible D gene (5 bases). This CDR3 comprises 12 residues. V lost 4 bases and J lost 4, with 8 bases in between. Germline lookup yields CDR1 SGHDT and CDR2 YYEEEE. The CDR3 DNA reads as TGTGCCAGCAGCCCGCAGGGCTATGGCTACACCTTC. This gives the protein CASSPQGYGYTF.

This chain joins TRBV5-1 and TRBJ2-7, with TRBD2 as a possible D gene (6 bases). The V gene lost 7 bases and the J gene lost 5 bases, with 19 bases spanning the gap. Germline V gene data show CDR1 as SGHRS and CDR2 as YFSETQ. The CDR3 is made up of 14 amino acids. CDR3: CASRFGGAGDEQYF. CDR3 coding DNA: TGCGCCAGCCGGTTTGGCGGGGCCGGGGACGAGCAGTACTTC.

This clonotype came up a few times. The chain links TRBV30 to TRBJ2-2; 9 bases align to TRBD1. This CDR3 has 14 amino acids. The V gene end was trimmed by 2 bases and the J gene end by 5 bases; junction bases not matched to a gene: 3. Germline V gene sequence: CDR1 GTSNPN, CDR2 SVGIG (reference sequence). CDR3 protein: CAWSYRGLTGELFF. As DNA, the CDR3 is TGTGCCTGGAGTTACAGGGGGCTAACCGGGGAGCTGTTTTTT.

The chain carries TRBV7-6 and TRBJ2-5; 9 nucleotides line up with TRBD1. CDR3 length: 15 amino acids. V lost 5 bases and J lost 1; bases outside the gene matches: 5. Germline lookup yields CDR1 SGHVS and CDR2 FNYEAQ. CDR3 sequence (DNA): TGTGCCAGCAGCCCTCAGGACAGGGGCCAAGAGACCCAGTACTTC. This encodes CASSPQDRGQETQYF.

The V gene is TRBV29-1, the J gene TRBJ2-2, with D perhaps matching TRBD1 (6 bases). This CDR3 contains 14 residues. Germline CDR1 reads SQVTM; CDR2 reads ANQGSEA. Trimming removed 5 bases from V and 1 base from J, with 11 bases in between. CDR3: CSVTGTLNTGELFF. The DNA for the CDR3 is TGCAGCGTTACCGGGACACTGAACACCGGGGAGCTGTTTTTT.

This clonotype was observed at least ten times. This chain links TRBV5-5 with TRBJ2-3; D is ambiguous. In germline, CDR1 is SGHKS, CDR2 YYEKEE (reference sequence). V lost 0 bases and J lost 2, with 10 bases in between. The CDR3 extends over 15 amino acids. The CDR3 DNA is TGTGCCAGCAGCTTGGGCGCGCTTAACACAGATACGCAGTATTTT. Its protein product is CASSLGALNTDTQYF.

The CDR3 reads CASTSTGSNQPQHF. CDR3 in DNA: TGTGCCAGCACCTCGACAGGGAGCAATCAGCCCCAGCATTTT. V and J are TRBV12-3 or TRBV12-4 and TRBJ1-5; 7 bases are a match to TRBD1. The CDR3 loop spans 14 amino acids. Trimming at V came to 7 bases and at J to 1 base, leaving 4 bases not matched to a gene.

Points on this clonotype: Given the absence of the conserved phenylalanine or tryptophan at the CDR3 end, a read error is likely. This chain links TRBV4-3 with TRBJ2-7; 12 nucleotides match TRBD2. Per germline, CDR1 LGHNA and CDR2 YSLEER. The CDR3 length is 16 residues. The V and J ends lost 4 bases and 0 bases, in that order; junction bases with no gene match: 4. The CDR3 loop reads CASSPKTSGSSYEQYL. The CDR3 nucleotides read TGCGCCAGCAGCCCAAAGACTAGCGGGAGCTCCTACGAGCAGTACCTC.

This clonotype was detected only a few times. This chain links TRBV7-2 with TRBJ1-6; D not certain. Germline CDR1 reads SGHTA; CDR2 reads FQGNSA. The CDR3 has 17 residues. V shed 1 base and J shed 9 bases, with 19 bases lying between them. The CDR3 reads CASSLDFRMQTSSPLHF. CDR3 DNA: TGTGCCAGCAGCTTAGATTTTAGGATGCAGACCAGTTCACCCCTCCACTTT.

In its sample, this clonotype was seen many times. The chain recombines TRBV7-9 with TRBJ2-7; TRBD2 matches at 13 bases. CDR1 and CDR2 (germline): SEHNR, FQNEAQ (reference sequence). CDR3 length: 17 amino acids. The V and J ends lost 1 base and 2 bases, in that order; junction bases with no gene match: 5. CDR3 DNA: TGTGCCAGCAGCTTAGGAGCAGGACTAGCGGGAGCCTACGAGCAGTACTTC. It encodes CASSLGAGLAGAYEQYF.

This clonotype showed up just a few times. The chain links TRBV11-2 to TRBJ2-1, with 11 nucleotides matching TRBD2. The CDR3 runs to 15 residues. Germline loops: CDR1 SGHAT, CDR2 FQNNGV. V dropped 6 bases and J dropped 8; count of bases not matched to a gene: 9. CDR3 DNA: TGTGCCAGCAGACGTATAGCGGGAGGGCCCCATGAGCAGTTCTTC. Translated, it gives CASRRIAGGPHEQFF.

This clonotype was seen at least ten times. This rearrangement joins TRBV6-1 to TRBJ1-1; 8 bases line up with TRBD1. CDR3 length: 16 residues. V gave up 6 bases and J gave up 3 bases; unmatched junction bases: 12. CDR1 and CDR2 from the germline V gene are MNHNS and SASEGT. CDR3 residues: CASRGLRTGRDTEAFF. The CDR3 coding sequence is TGTGCCAGCAGGGGTTTAAGGACAGGGAGAGACACTGAAGCTTTCTTT.

This clonotype was counted between two and nine times. The genes are TRBV6-6 and TRBJ2-1; 9 bases fit TRBD1. Germline V lookup: CDR1 MNHNY, CDR2 SVGAGI (reference sequence). Trimming took 5 bases from V and 3 from J; bases not matched to a gene: 8. CDR3 length: 16 amino acids. The CDR3 here is CASSRLGQGVYNEQFF. CDR3 sequence (DNA): TGTGCCAGCAGTCGGCTGGGACAGGGAGTCTACAATGAGCAGTTCTTC.

This clonotype has only a few counts. This chain connects TRBV14 to TRBJ2-1; D call uncertain. In germline, CDR1 is SGHDN, CDR2 FVKESK. CDR3 length equals 14 residues. V was clipped by 0 bases and J by 6 bases, with 9 bases between them. For the CDR3, the DNA is TGTGCCAGCAGCCAAGATCCGGTTGTCAATGAGCAGTTCTTC. It is translated as CASSQDPVVNEQFF.

This clonotype was seen a handful of times. The rearrangement uses TRBV15 and TRBJ2-3; TRBD2 matches 13 bases. The CDR3 covers 17 residues. The V gene end was trimmed by 5 bases and the J gene end by 7 bases; junction bases not matched to a gene: 12. Germline loops: CDR1 LNHNV, CDR2 YYDKDF (reference sequence). The CDR3 sequence is CATSGPRGTSGTYTQYF. The DNA of the CDR3 is TGTGCCACCAGCGGGCCAAGGGGGACTAGCGGGACCTATACGCAGTATTTT. The full variable domain, its missing parts supplied by reference TRBV15 and TRBJ2-3, is DAMVIQNPRYQVTQFGKPVTLSCSQTLNHNVMYWYQQKSSQAPKLLFHYYDKDFNNEADTPDNFQSRRPNTSFCFLDIRSPGLGDTAMYLCATSGPRGTSGTYTQYFGPGTRLTVL.

The gene calls are TRBV5-5 and TRBJ2-5; D unclear. The CDR3 loop spans 14 amino acids. The V and J ends lost 0 bases and 2 bases respectively, with 8 bases between them. CDR1 SGHKS and CDR2 YYEKEE come from the germline V gene (reference sequence). The CDR3 protein is CASSLVTSQETQYF. CDR3 DNA: TGTGCCAGCAGCTTGGTTACATCGCAAGAGACCCAGTACTTC.

This clonotype was recorded a few times. CDR3 region: CASSLMAQPQHF. CDR3 coding DNA: TGTGCCAGCAGCTTAATGGCTCAGCCCCAGCATTTT. The rearrangement joins TRBV7-2 to TRBJ1-5, with unresolved D. Looked up from germline, CDR1 is SGHTA and CDR2 is FQGNSA. This CDR3 region has 12 residues. Trimming took 2 bases from V and 6 from J, leaving 5 bases between them.

This clonotype was picked up a small number of times. The chain links TRBV23-1 to TRBJ1-5; 7 nucleotides line up with TRBD1. TRBV23-1 is an ORF, and what it does is uncertain. V gave up 3 bases and J gave up 0 bases; unmatched junction bases: 14. CDR3 size: 19 residues. The CDR3 protein is CASSQLQGLKGYSNQPQHF. As DNA, the CDR3 is TGCGCCAGCAGTCAGCTACAGGGGCTCAAGGGGTATAGCAATCAGCCCCAGCATTTT.

In its sample, this clonotype was seen a few times. This chain joins TRBV28 and TRBJ1-1; D uncertain. Germline CDR1 and CDR2: MDHEN and SYDVKM. With 1 base removed from V and 7 bases from J, the gap between germline ends came to 7 bases. This CDR3 comprises 12 residues. In DNA, the CDR3 is TGTGCCAGCAGTTTATCGGGAGTTGAAGCTTTCTTT. Its translation: CASSLSGVEAFF. Drawing the rest from reference TRBV28 and TRBJ1-1, the complete variable domain is DVKVTQSSRYLVKRTGEKVFLECVQDMDHENMFWYRQDPGLGLRLIYFSYDVKMKEKGDIPEGYSVSREKKERFSLILESASTNQTSMYLCASSLSGVEAFFGQGTRLTVV.

The rearrangement joins TRBV20-1 to TRBJ1-5, with 11 nucleotides matching TRBD1. The J segment lost 5 bases and the V segment lost 0 bases, leaving 0 bases of the junction unmatched. Germline V gene data show CDR1 as DFQATT and CDR2 as SNEGSKA (reference sequence). The CDR3 contains 14 residues. For the CDR3, the DNA is TGCAGTGCTAGAGAGGACAGGGGGCATCAGCCCCAGCATTTT. It specifies CSAREDRGHQPQHF.

This clonotype appeared a single time. The rearrangement joins TRBV6-5 to TRBJ2-7, with 8 positions matching TRBD1. After removal of 2 bases from V and 7 bases from J, the junction contained 7 bases not matched to a gene. The CDR3 runs 14 residues. CDR1 MNHEY and CDR2 SVGAGI come from the germline V gene. The CDR3 loop reads CASSYVDRAWEQYF. The CDR3 DNA reads as TGTGCCAGCAGTTACGTGGACAGGGCTTGGGAGCAGTACTTC.